This T cell receptor (beta chain) was obtained from a study of shared clonotypes between healthy human individuals (dated by TCRdb to about 2020). Background on the whole study: Two women and a few men aged 18 to 49 years were included in the cohort. For each donor, CD4 naive and CD4 memory were each given three plates, CD8 naive was given two plates, and CD8 memory was given one plate. To estimate repertoire size and how much clonotype sharing occurs between individuals, the study deeply sequenced the blood TCR repertoires of five healthy adults. To increase sequencing depth and limit assay-specific biases, TCR repertoire library preparation and sequencing were carried out by different laboratories using diverse techniques. Between about 0.94 and 8.9 billion PBMCs per donor were obtained by leukapheresis.

V gives up 3 bases and J gives up 0 bases, and the segment between their germline ends measures 9 bases. Inclusive of the bounding cysteine and phenylalanine, the CDR3 is 15 residues long. The sequence is cut down to CDR3 DNA, 45 bases in frame from base 1. The germline V gene encodes CDR1 GTSNPN and CDR2 SVGIG (reference sequence). Concerning this clone: Its specific antigen is unknown. No quality values exist for individual bases; no much larger clone is one base distant.

The donors were healthy, HIV-negative adults with no recently reported acute infections or vaccinations. Only Caucasian adults living in Nashville, Tennessee, USA were represented among the donors. CD4+ T cells were enriched by magnetic negative selection, after which naive cells were positively selected on CD45RA and the negative fraction was taken as the memory subset. Blood was obtained by leukapheresis, after which PBMCs were separated by Ficoll-Histopaque density gradient centrifugation and cryopreserved in liquid nitrogen vapor phase. Analytical flow cytometry was used to check the purity and quantity of every magnetically sorted T cell population. Genomic DNA was isolated from every sorted fraction and measured by UV absorbance on a Nanodrop 2000c. Using the deep immunoSEQ assay, multiplex PCR amplified TCR CDR3 regions from genomic DNA. Extracted genomic DNA from each cell subset was spread evenly across all wells of several immunoSEQ 96-well plates, with each plate serving as a replicate. For sorted subsets, approximately 200 ng of genomic DNA, equivalent to tens of thousands of T cell genomes, went into each replicate PCR. The purified libraries were quantified using a Qubit 3.0 fluorometer, sized with a Bioanalyzer 2100, and then quantified again using the KAPA Library Quantification kit. Each immunoSEQ 96-well plate was sequenced on its own single-read 150-cycle Illumina NextSeq 550 flow cell. The authors' analysis ran thus. The immunoSEQ output contained only junctional sequences without quality scores, so filtering could not match that applied to full-length reads. Sequences were annotated with PyIR, a Python wrapper for IgBLAST v1.9, and V/J genes and CDR3 were assigned using IMGT germline references. Reads with weak V/J assignments (E-value above 1e-6), missing CDR3, stop codons, out-of-frame junctions, or ambiguous translated residues were removed. V3J clonotypes were defined as sequences sharing the same inferred V gene, J gene, and CDR3 amino acid sequence. The percentage overlap between two repertoires was calculated by dividing the number of shared unique clonotypes by the size of the smaller repertoire. Three approaches were used to assess repertoire richness: RTK rarefaction, the Chao1 estimator, and Recon v2.1 estimates of unobserved clonotypes. Generation probabilities were computed with OLGA for all TCRbeta clonotypes obtained by the gDNA method from several donors. TCRdb mirrors the immuneACCESS table, restricted to in-frame sequences. Some clones are absent from its copies; in checked studies, under half trace to an unresolved V gene, and the reason for the others is unknown. V, J and clone size were drawn from that table, and D and trimming were deduced from the DNA. This sample has about 2.4 million clones in its table, and approximately 93% of those were observed once. The ten largest clonotypes hold 0.35% to 0.45% of the sample.

Results the study describes overall, beyond this receptor: Only blood was sampled, and tissue TCR repertoires likely differ from those in blood. The small number of donors limited the genetic and exposure-history diversity represented. Pairwise subsampling indicated that sequencing depth was expected to affect the degree of clonotype sharing among donors. Even with the large sequencing depth, rarefaction of the sorted-subset datasets indicated that sequencing was incomplete. Higher generation probabilities were observed for clonotypes shared by all four sorted-subset donors than for non-shared clonotypes. Naive subsets generally had larger estimated clonotype richness than memory subsets did. Sharing across a handful of donors was observed for approximately 5% of naive CD4, less than 4% of naive CD8, over 2% of memory CD4, and around 0.42% of memory CD8 clonotypes.

The receptor chain draws on TRBV30 and TRBJ1-6; TRBD1 is a weak D gene call, 6 bases matching. Sequencing input: naive CD4+ T cells from PBMCs. The cell subset or site label, read with the paper, signifies: CD45RA+ positively selected. The sequence was obtained from a man younger than 35 in good health. Some clones in this sample may be carry-over from other donors' samples. This receptor carries the CDR3 CAWSTGSSYNSPLHF. The DNA sequence is as follows: TGTGCCTGGAGCACAGGGAGCTCCTATAATTCACCCCTCCACTTT.